The clone carrying this T cell receptor beta chain was picked up many times. The data belong to a study of T-cell memory formation after mild COVID-19. Each CDR3 protein is one row after TCRdb ran MiXCR on the 5' RACE reads. This sample carries 200,000 to 300,000 distinct CDR3 sequences, over 15% of them seen once, and the ten largest clones take under 25%. The V segment lost 0 bases and the J segment 2 bases; nucleotides outside the gene matches: 5. The CDR3 extends over 16 amino acids. Germline loops: CDR1 SGHDT, CDR2 YYEEEE. This chain connects TRBV5-6 to TRBJ2-3; 8 nucleotides line up with TRBD2. What was sequenced was PBMCs or a T cell subset sorted from them (not recorded which). The TCR originated in a man younger than 35 who had mild COVID-19 (a few samples of this study predate the infection). Cell type and time point are not known. In DNA, the CDR3 is TGTGCCAGCAGCTTGGCAGCGGGGGCGCCCACAGATACGCAGTATTTT. Translating it yields CASSLAAGAPTDTQYF.